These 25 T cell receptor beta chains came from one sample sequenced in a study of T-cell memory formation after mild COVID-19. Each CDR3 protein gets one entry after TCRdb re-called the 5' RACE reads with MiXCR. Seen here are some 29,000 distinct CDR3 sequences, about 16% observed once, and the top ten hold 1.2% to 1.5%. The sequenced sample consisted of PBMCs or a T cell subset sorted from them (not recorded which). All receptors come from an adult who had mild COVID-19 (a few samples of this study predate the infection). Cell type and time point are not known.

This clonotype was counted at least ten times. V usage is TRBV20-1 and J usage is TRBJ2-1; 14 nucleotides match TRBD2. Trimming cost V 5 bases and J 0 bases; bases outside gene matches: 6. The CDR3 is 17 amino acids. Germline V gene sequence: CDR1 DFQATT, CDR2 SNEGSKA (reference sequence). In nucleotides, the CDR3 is TGCAGTGCTGGACTAGCGGGAGGCCCAAGCTCCTACAATGAGCAGTTCTTC. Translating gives CSAGLAGGPSSYNEQFF.

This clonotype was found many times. CDR3 region: CATGEQTNSPLHF. DNA for the CDR3: TGTGCCACCGGGGAGCAGACCAATTCACCCCTCCACTTT. The J gene is TRBJ1-6, the V gene TRBV6-5; unclear D gene. The CDR3 runs to 13 residues. Germline V gives CDR1 MNHEY, CDR2 SVGAGI. V was clipped by 10 bases and J by 7 bases, with 14 bases between them.

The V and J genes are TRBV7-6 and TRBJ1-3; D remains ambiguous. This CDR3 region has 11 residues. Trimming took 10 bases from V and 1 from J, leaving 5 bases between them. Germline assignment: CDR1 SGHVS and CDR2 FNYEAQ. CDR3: CATGSGNTIYF. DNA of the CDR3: TGTGCCACCGGTTCTGGAAACACCATATATTTT.

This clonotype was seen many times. The CDR3 loop is CASSVSQGARGTQYF. The CDR3 coding sequence is TGTGCCAGCAGCGTTTCCCAGGGGGCGCGGGGGACCCAGTACTTC. The chain uses TRBV9 and TRBJ2-5; 8 bases are a match to TRBD1. This CDR3 contains 15 residues. In germline, CDR1 is SGDLS, CDR2 YYNGEE. V shed 2 bases, J shed 7 bases, and the junction held 10 bases outside the gene matches.

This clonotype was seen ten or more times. In nucleotides, the CDR3 is TGCGCCAGCAGCTTGGAGAGGGGGCGTATTGGCACCGGGGAGCTGTTTTTT. It encodes CASSLERGRIGTGELFF. V and J are TRBV5-1 and TRBJ2-2; 7 nucleotides agree with TRBD1. The CDR3 runs 17 residues. The germline V gene encodes CDR1 SGHRS and CDR2 YFSETQ. V trimming: 0 bases; J trimming: 4 bases; junction bases outside the gene matches: 9.

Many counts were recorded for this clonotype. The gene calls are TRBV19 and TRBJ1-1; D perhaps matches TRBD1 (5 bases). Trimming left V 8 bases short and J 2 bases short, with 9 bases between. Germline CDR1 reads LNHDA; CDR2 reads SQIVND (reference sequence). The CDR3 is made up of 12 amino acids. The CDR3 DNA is TGTGCCAGTTCTGACAGTAACACTGAAGCTTTCTTT. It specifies CASSDSNTEAFF.

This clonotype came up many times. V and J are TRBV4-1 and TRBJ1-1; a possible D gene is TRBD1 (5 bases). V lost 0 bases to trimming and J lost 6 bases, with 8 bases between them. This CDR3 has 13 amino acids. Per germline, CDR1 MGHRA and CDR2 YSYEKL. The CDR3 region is CASSQEWDPEAFF. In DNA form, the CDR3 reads TGCGCCAGCAGCCAAGAATGGGACCCTGAAGCTTTCTTT.

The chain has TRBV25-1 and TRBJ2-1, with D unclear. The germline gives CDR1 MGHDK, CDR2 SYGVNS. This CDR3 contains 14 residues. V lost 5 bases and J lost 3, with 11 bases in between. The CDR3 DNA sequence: TGTGCCAGCAGTCAGTCCGACTTCTACAATGAGCAGTTCTTC. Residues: CASSQSDFYNEQFF.

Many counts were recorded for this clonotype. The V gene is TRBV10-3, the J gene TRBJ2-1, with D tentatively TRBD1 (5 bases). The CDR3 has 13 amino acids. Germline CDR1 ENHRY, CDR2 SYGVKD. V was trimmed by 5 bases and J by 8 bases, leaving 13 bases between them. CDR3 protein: CAISKTDRDEQFF. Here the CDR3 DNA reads TGTGCCATCAGTAAAACCGACAGAGATGAGCAGTTCTTC.

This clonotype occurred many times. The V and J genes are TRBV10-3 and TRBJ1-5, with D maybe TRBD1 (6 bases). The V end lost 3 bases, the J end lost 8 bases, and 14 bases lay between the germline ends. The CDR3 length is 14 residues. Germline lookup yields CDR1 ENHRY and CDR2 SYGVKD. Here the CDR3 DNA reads TGTGCCATCAGTGACGGGACATTACAAAAGCCCCAGCATTTT. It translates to CAISDGTLQKPQHF.

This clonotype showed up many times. The CDR3 reads CASSRDGRRSGNTIYF. In DNA, the CDR3 is TGCGCCAGCAGCCGCGATGGACGTCGCTCTGGAAACACCATATATTTT. The chain couples TRBV5-1 to TRBJ1-3; D is undetermined. The CDR3 totals 16 residues. Germline lookup yields CDR1 SGHRS and CDR2 YFSETQ. V was clipped by 4 bases and J by 0 bases, with 14 bases between them.

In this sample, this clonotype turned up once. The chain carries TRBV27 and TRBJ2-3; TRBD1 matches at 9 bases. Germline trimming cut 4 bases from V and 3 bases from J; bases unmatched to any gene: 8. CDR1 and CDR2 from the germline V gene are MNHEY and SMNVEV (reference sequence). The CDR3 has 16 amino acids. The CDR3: CASSYKGTGLTDTQYF. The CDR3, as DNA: TGTGCCAGCAGTTATAAGGGGACAGGGTTGACAGATACGCAGTATTTT.

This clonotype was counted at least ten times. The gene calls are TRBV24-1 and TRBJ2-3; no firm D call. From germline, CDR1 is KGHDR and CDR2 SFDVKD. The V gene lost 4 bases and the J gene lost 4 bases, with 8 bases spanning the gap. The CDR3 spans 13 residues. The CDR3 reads CATSEPQADTQYF. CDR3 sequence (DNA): TGTGCCACCAGTGAGCCGCAGGCAGATACGCAGTATTTT.

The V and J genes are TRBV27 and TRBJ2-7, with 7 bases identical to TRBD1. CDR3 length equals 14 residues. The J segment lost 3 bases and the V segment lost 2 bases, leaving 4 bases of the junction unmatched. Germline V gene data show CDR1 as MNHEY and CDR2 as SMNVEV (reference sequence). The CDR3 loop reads CASSLRQGFYEQYF. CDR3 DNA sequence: TGTGCCAGCAGTTTAAGACAGGGCTTCTACGAGCAGTACTTC.

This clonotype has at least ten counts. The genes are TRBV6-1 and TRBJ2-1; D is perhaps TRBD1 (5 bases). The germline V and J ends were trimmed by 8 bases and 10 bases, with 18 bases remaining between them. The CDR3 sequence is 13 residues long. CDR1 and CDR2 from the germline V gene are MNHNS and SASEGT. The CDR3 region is CASAAGGAGEQFF. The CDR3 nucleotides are TGTGCCAGCGCGGCTGGTGGGGCAGGCGAGCAGTTCTTC.

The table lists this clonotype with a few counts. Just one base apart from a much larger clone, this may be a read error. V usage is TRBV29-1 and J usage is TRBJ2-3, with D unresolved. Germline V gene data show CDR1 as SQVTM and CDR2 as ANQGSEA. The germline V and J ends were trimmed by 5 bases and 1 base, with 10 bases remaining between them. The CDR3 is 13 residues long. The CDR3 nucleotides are TGCAGCGTTCCGATCGGTGGCACAGATACGCAGTATTTT. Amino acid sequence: CSVPIGGTDTQYF.

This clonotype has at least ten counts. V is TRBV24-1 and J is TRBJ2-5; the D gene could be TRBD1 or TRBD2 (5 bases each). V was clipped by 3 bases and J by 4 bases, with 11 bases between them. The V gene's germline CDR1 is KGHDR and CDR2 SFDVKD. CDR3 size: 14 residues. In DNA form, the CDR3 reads TGTGCCACCAGTGATCCTGGGACCGCAGAGACCCAGTACTTC. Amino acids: CATSDPGTAETQYF.

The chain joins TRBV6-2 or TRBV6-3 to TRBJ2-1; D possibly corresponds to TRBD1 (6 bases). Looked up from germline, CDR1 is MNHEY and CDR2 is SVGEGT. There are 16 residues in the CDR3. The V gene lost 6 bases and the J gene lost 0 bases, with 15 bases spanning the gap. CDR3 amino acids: CASSPRGGSSYNEQFF. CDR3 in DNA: TGTGCCAGCAGCCCTCGTGGGGGCAGCTCCTACAATGAGCAGTTCTTC.

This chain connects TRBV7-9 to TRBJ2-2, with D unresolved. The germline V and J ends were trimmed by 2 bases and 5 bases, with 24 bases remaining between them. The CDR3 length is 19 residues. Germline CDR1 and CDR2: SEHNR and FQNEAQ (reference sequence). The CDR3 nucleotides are TGTGCCAGCAGCTTATTTTCGGGCAGAGGCCATCGTGAGACCGGGGAGCTGTTTTTT. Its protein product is CASSLFSGRGHRETGELFF.

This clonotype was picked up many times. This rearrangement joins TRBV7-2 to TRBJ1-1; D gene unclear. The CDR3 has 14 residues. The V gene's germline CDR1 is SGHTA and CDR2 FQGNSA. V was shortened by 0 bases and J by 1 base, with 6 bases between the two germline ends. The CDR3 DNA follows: TGTGCCAGCAGCTTAGCGGTAGCGAACACTGAAGCTTTCTTT. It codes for CASSLAVANTEAFF.

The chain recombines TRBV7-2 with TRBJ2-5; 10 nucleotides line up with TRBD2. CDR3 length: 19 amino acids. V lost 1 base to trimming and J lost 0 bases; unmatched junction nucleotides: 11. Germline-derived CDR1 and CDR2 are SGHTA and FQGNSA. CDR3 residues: CASSLGSVAGGPYQETQYF. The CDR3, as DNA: TGTGCCAGCAGCTTAGGGTCGGTAGCGGGAGGACCGTACCAAGAGACCCAGTACTTC.

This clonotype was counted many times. Here the CDR3 DNA reads TGTGCCAGCAGCCGTCAGACGTGGCAGTTTACGTACACTGAAGCTTTCTTT. It specifies CASSRQTWQFTYTEAFF. The chain employs TRBV3-1 and TRBJ1-1, with no clear D. The CDR3 spans 17 residues. V lost 4 bases, J lost 3 bases, and 21 bases lay in between. Germline V gene data show CDR1 as LGHDT and CDR2 as YNNKEL (reference sequence). Drawing the rest from reference TRBV3-1 and TRBJ1-1, the complete variable domain is DTAVSQTPKYLVTQMGNDKSIKCEQNLGHDTMYWYKQDSKKFLKIMFSYNNKELIINETVPNRFSPKSPDKAHLNLHINSLELGDSAVYFCASSRQTWQFTYTEAFFGQGTRLTVV.

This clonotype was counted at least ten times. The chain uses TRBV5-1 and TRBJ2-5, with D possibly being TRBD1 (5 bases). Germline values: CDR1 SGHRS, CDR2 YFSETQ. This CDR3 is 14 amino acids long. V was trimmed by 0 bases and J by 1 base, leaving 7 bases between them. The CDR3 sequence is CASSLGQPQETQYF. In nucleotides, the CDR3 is TGCGCCAGCAGCTTGGGACAGCCCCAAGAGACCCAGTACTTC. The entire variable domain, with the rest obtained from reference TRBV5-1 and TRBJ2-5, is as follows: KAGVTQTPRYLIKTRGQQVTLSCSPISGHRSVSWYQQTPGQGLQFLFEYFSETQRNKGNFPGRFSGRQFSNSRSEMNVSTLELGDSALYLCASSLGQPQETQYFGPGTRLLVL.

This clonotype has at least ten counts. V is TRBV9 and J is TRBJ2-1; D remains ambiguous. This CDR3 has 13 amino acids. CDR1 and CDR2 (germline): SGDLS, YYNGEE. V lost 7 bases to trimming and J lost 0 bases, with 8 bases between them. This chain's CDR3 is CASSSSSYNEQFF. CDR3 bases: TGTGCCAGCTCCTCCAGCTCCTACAATGAGCAGTTCTTC.

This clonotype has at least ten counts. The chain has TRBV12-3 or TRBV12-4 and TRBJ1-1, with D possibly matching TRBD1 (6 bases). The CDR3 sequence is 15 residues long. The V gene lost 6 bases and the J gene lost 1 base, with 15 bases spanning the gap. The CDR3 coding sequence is TGTGCCAGCAGGCGAGAGGGACAAGAGAACACTGAAGCTTTCTTT. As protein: CASRREGQENTEAFF.